A single sample gave rise to the 32 T cell receptor beta chains below, sequenced in a study of response to subunit inactivated influenza vaccine. MiXCR was run by TCRdb on the RT-PCR reads, yielding one entry per CDR3 protein. Counted here are some 520,000 distinct CDR3 sequences, approximately 15% occurring once; the ten biggest clones make up approximately 3%. This specimen consisted of CD4+ T cells sorted from PBMCs, obtained less than 25 months after vaccination. The receptors stem from a man aged 45 to 70 who received an inactivated influenza vaccine.

This clonotype was seen only a few times. The J gene is TRBJ2-1, the V gene TRBV29-1; unclear D gene. CDR1 is SQVTM and CDR2 is ANQGSEA in the germline V gene. This CDR3 is built from 13 residues. Trimming shortened V by 4 bases and J by 3 bases, and 10 bases separated the two germline ends. The CDR3 region has the DNA TGCAGCGTTGCTACGAAAAGCTACAATGAGCAGTTCTTC. It specifies CSVATKSYNEQFF.

This clonotype was detected ten times or more. This chain joins TRBV30 and TRBJ2-3; D may be TRBD2 (7 bases). The CDR3 length is 13 residues. From germline, CDR1 is GTSNPN and CDR2 SVGIG (reference sequence). The V end lost 7 bases, the J end lost 8 bases, and 19 bases lay between the germline ends. The CDR3 DNA reads TGTGCCTCTACTAGTGGGGGGGCCGGTACGCAGTATTTT. Its translation is CASTSGGAGTQYF.

The sample holds a few counts of this clonotype. V and J are TRBV4-2 and TRBJ2-1; 10 bases are shared with TRBD2. The CDR3 runs to 16 residues. Germline values: CDR1 LGHNA, CDR2 YNFKEQ. The J segment lost 6 bases and the V segment lost 4 bases, leaving 9 bases of the junction unmatched. Written as DNA, the CDR3 is TGTGCCAGCAGCCGGGCCGGGACTAGCGACGGCAATGAGCAGTTCTTC. Translating gives CASSRAGTSDGNEQFF.

This clonotype was recorded many times. The CDR3 DNA sequence: TGTGCCAGCAGTGGGACTAGCGGGATCGAGCAGTACTTC. The encoded protein is CASSGTSGIEQYF. The chain uses TRBV12-3 or TRBV12-4 and TRBJ2-7; 13 positions agree with TRBD2. The CDR3 is made up of 13 amino acids. With 5 bases clipped from V and 6 bases from J, the junction kept 1 base outside the gene matches.

V and J are TRBV20-1 and TRBJ2-5, with D unclear. Trimming pared 2 bases from V and 2 bases from J, leaving 15 bases between. This CDR3 spans 15 amino acids. Germline CDR1 is DFQATT and CDR2 is SNEGSKA (reference sequence). The CDR3 bases are TGCAGTGCTAGATTTGCGGACGCTTTTCAAGAGACCCAGTACTTC. Amino acids: CSARFADAFQETQYF.

The rearrangement joins TRBV10-3 to TRBJ1-2, with D uncertain. The germline V gene encodes CDR1 ENHRY and CDR2 SYGVKD. This CDR3 contains 11 residues. V was pared by 4 bases and J by 5 bases, with 5 bases between. This CDR3 is CAISVSYGYTF. CDR3 DNA sequence: TGTGCCATCAGTGTTAGTTATGGCTACACCTTC.

The chain has TRBV20-1 and TRBJ2-7; D gene uncertain. From germline, CDR1 is DFQATT and CDR2 SNEGSKA (reference sequence). The CDR3 has 15 amino acids. The V gene lost 0 bases and the J gene lost 6 bases, with 18 bases spanning the gap. The CDR3 DNA reads TGCAGTGCTAGAGATCGATCCGTAACCTTACGCGAGCAGTACTTC. This encodes CSARDRSVTLREQYF.

This chain connects TRBV12-3 or TRBV12-4 to TRBJ1-4; D unclear. CDR3 length: 13 residues. Trimming cost V 5 bases and J 6 bases, with 10 bases left between them. CDR3 nucleotide sequence: TGTGCCAGCAGTCCCAGGATAGATGAAAAACTGTTTTTT. It specifies CASSPRIDEKLFF.

This sequence joins TRBV5-1 and TRBJ2-3; a possible D gene is TRBD2 (6 bases). Germline values: CDR1 SGHRS, CDR2 YFSETQ. This CDR3 is built from 15 residues. Between the trimmed V and J ends, which lost 1 base and 3 bases, there was a span of 12 bases. The CDR3 loop is CASSLWGDRTDTQYF. The CDR3 DNA sequence: TGCGCCAGCAGCTTGTGGGGGGATCGGACAGATACGCAGTATTTT.

The table lists this clonotype with a few counts. CDR3 nucleotide sequence: TGTGCCAGCAGTCCGAATGGGAACTATGGCTACACCTTC. Protein: CASSPNGNYGYTF. J is TRBJ1-2 and V is TRBV27; no clear D. V was cut by 5 bases and J by 2 bases, with 9 bases left in between. The CDR3 totals 13 residues. Germline assignment: CDR1 MNHEY and CDR2 SMNVEV (reference sequence).

This chain connects TRBV4-2 to TRBJ2-1; TRBD2 matches at 9 bases. Trimming removed 4 bases from V and 6 bases from J; junction bases left unmatched: 10. The CDR3 is 16 residues long. Germline CDR1 and CDR2: LGHNA and YNFKEQ. The CDR3: CASSPNLLAGVNEQFF. CDR3 nucleotides: TGTGCCAGCAGCCCCAATTTATTAGCGGGAGTCAATGAGCAGTTCTTC.

This clonotype has only a few counts. This rearrangement joins TRBV21-1 to TRBJ1-4; TRBD1 is taken as the D call from the table, unchecked against the DNA. TRBV21-1 is classified as a pseudogene. The CDR3 is 14 amino acids. For the CDR3, the DNA is TGTGCCAGCAGCACTACAGGGATGGGTGAAAAACTGTTTTTT. Translation: CASSTTGMGEKLFF.

This rearrangement joins TRBV20-1 to TRBJ2-7; no reliable D call. The V end was cut by 3 bases, the J end by 5 bases, with 8 bases between. CDR3 length equals 11 residues. Germline V gene sequence: CDR1 DFQATT, CDR2 SNEGSKA (reference sequence). CDR3 DNA sequence: TGCAGTGCTAGTTTGTGGGACGAGCAGTACTTC. This codes for CSASLWDEQYF.

This clonotype came up once. The chain joins TRBV20-1 to TRBJ2-6; the match to TRBD1 covers 7 bases. V shed 5 bases and J 2 bases; nucleotides not matched to a gene: 12. CDR1 is DFQATT and CDR2 is SNEGSKA in the germline V gene (reference sequence). The CDR3 runs 17 residues. The CDR3 sequence: CSAAGTDRFPGANVLTF. Written as DNA, the CDR3 is TGCAGTGCTGCAGGAACGGACAGGTTCCCTGGGGCCAACGTCCTGACTTTC.

This clonotype was observed many times. DNA of the CDR3: TGCGCCAGCAGCTTGGAAAATCGAGGGAGCGATGAGCAGTTCTTC. This encodes CASSLENRGSDEQFF. The chain links TRBV5-1 to TRBJ2-1, with D maybe TRBD2 (5 bases). Trimming took off 0 bases at V and 8 bases at J, with 15 bases between the two ends. The CDR3 is 15 amino acids. Germline V lookup: CDR1 SGHRS, CDR2 YFSETQ.

This clonotype occurred a few times. The chain is built from TRBV6-1 and TRBJ1-5, with TRBD1 matching over 9 bases. The germline CDR1 and CDR2 sequences are MNHNS and SASEGT. This CDR3 spans 15 amino acids. After removal of 0 bases from V and 7 bases from J, the junction contained 4 bases not matched to a gene. CDR3: CASSEAGTGWQPQHF. The CDR3 coding sequence is TGTGCCAGCAGTGAAGCGGGGACAGGGTGGCAGCCCCAGCATTTT.

V usage is TRBV11-2 and J usage is TRBJ2-1; the D is unclear. Trimming took 0 bases from V and 6 from J, leaving 12 bases between them. CDR1 SGHAT and CDR2 FQNNGV come from the germline V gene. CDR3 size: 15 residues. As DNA, the CDR3 is TGTGCCAGCAGCTTAGATCGAGTTGGGTTCAATGAGCAGTTCTTC. This encodes CASSLDRVGFNEQFF.

The chain has TRBV7-3 and TRBJ2-3; D possibly uses TRBD1 or TRBD2 (5 bases each). Germline-derived CDR1 and CDR2 are SGHTA and FQGTGA. Trimming removed 5 bases from V and 6 bases from J, with 12 bases in between. The CDR3 spans 13 residues. CDR3 region: CASSHPGTDTQYF. The CDR3 nucleotides are TGTGCCAGCAGCCACCCAGGGACCGATACGCAGTATTTT.

The chain employs TRBV4-2 and TRBJ1-2; TRBD1 matches 7 bases. V shed 1 base and J 4 bases; nucleotides not matched to a gene: 6. CDR1 is LGHNA and CDR2 is YNFKEQ in the germline V gene. The CDR3 runs to 15 residues. CDR3 bases: TGTGCCAGCAGCCAAGGAGGAGGGGGCAGCTATGGCTACACCTTC. Protein: CASSQGGGGSYGYTF.

This clonotype showed up many times. The chain recombines TRBV7-2 with TRBJ1-5; D is undetermined. The germline CDR1 and CDR2 sequences are SGHTA and FQGNSA. The CDR3 is 15 amino acids. Trimming took off 4 bases at V and 1 base at J, with 11 bases between the two ends. CDR3 loop: CASSYTTGSNQPQHF. DNA for the CDR3: TGTGCCAGCAGCTACACCACTGGGAGCAATCAGCCCCAGCATTTT.

The chain couples TRBV20-1 to TRBJ2-7; D uncertain. CDR3 length: 12 amino acids. The V end lost 6 bases, the J end lost 5 bases, and 14 bases lay between the germline ends. The germline V gene has CDR1 DFQATT and CDR2 SNEGSKA (reference sequence). CDR3 sequence (DNA): TGCAGTGCGATAACCCGGATGGACGAGCAGTACTTC. Encoded protein: CSAITRMDEQYF.

This clonotype appeared a few times. The V call is TRBV7-9, the J call TRBJ1-1; 8 nucleotides match TRBD1. The V gene's germline CDR1 is SEHNR and CDR2 FQNEAQ (reference sequence). Germline trimming cut 8 bases from V and 1 base from J; bases unmatched to any gene: 3. The CDR3 length is 13 residues. This CDR3 is CASQGQANTEAFF. CDR3 nucleotides: TGTGCCAGCCAGGGACAGGCGAACACTGAAGCTTTCTTT. The full variable domain, rest sourced from reference TRBV7-9 and TRBJ1-1, is DTGVSQNPRHKITKRGQNVTFRCDPISEHNRLYWYRQTLGQGPEFLTYFQNEAQLEKSRLLSDRFSAERPKGSFSTLEIQRTEQGDSAMYLCASQGQANTEAFFGQGTRLTVV.

The genes are TRBV20-1 and TRBJ2-7, with TRBD1 matching 7 bases. Trimming removed 3 bases from V and 3 bases from J; junction bases left unmatched: 5. The germline CDR1 and CDR2 sequences are DFQATT and SNEGSKA (reference sequence). This CDR3 contains 13 residues. CDR3 sequence (DNA): TGCAGTGCTAGGACAGGGACGGACTACGAGCAGTACTTC. Translation gives CSARTGTDYEQYF.

This clonotype was counted only a few times. The CDR3 spells CSASSPGSPYGYTF. The CDR3 nucleotides read TGCAGTGCTAGTTCCCCAGGGTCCCCCTATGGCTACACCTTC. The V gene is TRBV20-1, the J gene TRBJ1-2, with TRBD1 as a possible D gene (5 bases). The CDR3 sequence is 14 residues long. The germline V gene has CDR1 DFQATT and CDR2 SNEGSKA (reference sequence). Trimming stripped 3 bases from V and 4 bases from J, with 15 bases between.

This clonotype was picked up a small number of times. V is TRBV20-1 and J is TRBJ2-3, with 9 bases fitting TRBD2. The CDR3 is 15 residues long. The germline V gene has CDR1 DFQATT and CDR2 SNEGSKA (reference sequence). Trimming took 4 bases from V and 6 from J; bases not matched to a gene: 11. The CDR3 spells CSATLAGVWRDTQYF. The CDR3 region has the DNA TGCAGTGCTACTTTAGCGGGAGTATGGAGGGATACGCAGTATTTT.

The sample holds a few counts of this clonotype. CDR3 sequence (DNA): TGCGCCAGCAGCTTGGATGTGGCAGGAGCCACCGAAGGCTACACCTTC. This encodes CASSLDVAGATEGYTF. V is TRBV5-1 and J is TRBJ1-2; D call uncertain. The CDR3 sequence is 16 residues long. CDR1 and CDR2 from the germline V gene are SGHRS and YFSETQ. V dropped 0 bases and J dropped 8 bases, with 20 bases sitting between them. The variable domain in full, with the rest retrieved from reference TRBV5-1 and TRBJ1-2, is KAGVTQTPRYLIKTRGQQVTLSCSPISGHRSVSWYQQTPGQGLQFLFEYFSETQRNKGNFPGRFSGRQFSNSRSEMNVSTLELGDSALYLCASSLDVAGATEGYTFGSGTRLTVV.

The V gene is TRBV6-1, the J gene TRBJ2-3; D may be TRBD1 or TRBD2 (6 bases each). Trimming left V 8 bases short and J 4 bases short, with 13 bases between. CDR3 length: 13 amino acids. CDR1 and CDR2 (germline): MNHNS, SASEGT. CDR3 nucleotide sequence: TGTGCCAGCGCAGGGGAGCGGGCAGATACGCAGTATTTT. It is translated as CASAGERADTQYF.

V gene TRBV4-3 combines with J gene TRBJ2-4; 16 positions match TRBD2. The CDR3 is 19 residues long. V shed 1 base, J shed 3 bases, and the junction held 6 bases outside the gene matches. CDR1 is LGHNA, CDR2 YSLEER, per germline. The CDR3 nucleotides read TGCGCCAGCAGCCAAGTGGGACTAGCGGGAGGGAGGGTCAAAAACATTCAGTACTTC. Translating gives CASSQVGLAGGRVKNIQYF.

This clonotype was detected only a few times. The chain has TRBV20-1 and TRBJ2-7; 8 nucleotides line up with TRBD1. V shed 0 bases and J 3 bases; nucleotides not matched to a gene: 4. CDR1 and CDR2 from the germline V gene are DFQATT and SNEGSKA (reference sequence). The CDR3 is 14 residues long. The CDR3 DNA reads as TGCAGTGCTAGAGATACAGGGGGAGTCTACGAGCAGTACTTC. As protein: CSARDTGGVYEQYF.

This clonotype came up a few times. This chain's CDR3 is CASSRYGTSGLQETQYF. CDR3 DNA sequence: TGCGCCAGCAGCCGATACGGGACTAGCGGACTCCAAGAGACCCAGTACTTC. The chain carries TRBV4-1 and TRBJ2-5; 11 nucleotides line up with TRBD2. The CDR3 totals 17 residues. Germline CDR1 is MGHRA and CDR2 is YSYEKL. With 4 bases clipped from V and 1 base from J, the junction kept 8 bases outside the gene matches.

This rearrangement joins TRBV7-9 to TRBJ1-2; D uncertain. Germline V lookup: CDR1 SEHNR, CDR2 FQNEAQ (reference sequence). This CDR3 has 14 amino acids. V lost 1 base and J lost 3, with 9 bases in between. This CDR3 reads CASSLGGRDYGYTF. CDR3 coding DNA: TGTGCCAGCAGCTTAGGAGGCCGTGACTATGGCTACACCTTC.

This clonotype was seen only a few times. DNA for the CDR3: TGTGCCAGCAGTAACCCCCTGGACAGGGGGCAGTTCTTC. This encodes CASSNPLDRGQFF. The chain employs TRBV6-2 or TRBV6-3 and TRBJ2-1; TRBD1 matches at 9 bases. The CDR3 covers 13 residues. Germline trimming cut 5 bases from V and 12 bases from J; bases unmatched to any gene: 8. The germline gives CDR1 MNHEY, CDR2 SVGEGT.